This T cell receptor beta chain comes out of a study of blood T cell repertoires in COVID-19. Only in-frame clones appear in the TCRdb table, and some are missing; sequencing was by immunoSEQ multiplex PCR. This sample yields about 180,000 clones, of which approximately 80% are seen a single time; over 6.5% belongs to the top ten. Germline trimming cut 5 bases from V and 6 bases from J; bases unmatched to any gene: 8. CDR1 SSHAT and CDR2 FNYEAQ come from the germline V gene (reference sequence). This CDR3 region has 15 residues. The sequence derives from a woman aged 40-49 years with COVID-19, enrolled during active disease. This rearrangement joins TRBV7-7 to TRBJ2-2; TRBD1 matches 8 bases. Specimen: peripheral blood. The CDR3 reads CASSADRGGSGELFF. DNA for the CDR3: TGTGCCAGCAGCGCCGACAGGGGCGGATCCGGGGAGCTGTTTTTT.